These 4 T cell receptor beta chains were all obtained from the same sample, sequenced in a study of T cells in localized non-small cell lung cancer. Data came from immunoSEQ multiplex PCR; TCRdb stores just in-frame clones and leaves some out. The repertoire includes tens of thousands of clones, roughly 87% of them detected once, and about 31% sits in the top ten. The input for sequencing was peripheral blood, taken before any cancer treatment. The source is a male donor aged 60 or older with stage I squamous cell lung carcinoma.

This chain joins TRBV4-3 and TRBJ1-1; D call uncertain. The V end was cut by 0 bases, the J end by 6 bases, with 14 bases between. Germline V gives CDR1 LGHNA, CDR2 YSLEER. The CDR3 is made up of 15 amino acids. DNA of the CDR3: TGCGCCAGCAGCCAAGATCTGGACTTACCCTCTGAAGCTTTCTTT. Translating gives CASSQDLDLPSEAFF.

The chain uses TRBV14 and TRBJ2-5; D unclear. Near its end, the DNA agrees better with TRBJ2-7, so the J call may be wrong. CDR3 length: 12 amino acids. The germline V gene encodes CDR1 SGHDN and CDR2 FVKESK. The CDR3 spells CASSQGGYEQYF. CDR3 DNA sequence: TGTGCCAGCAGCCAAGGGGGCTACGAGCAGTACTTC.

In its sample, this clone was seen once. The rearrangement joins TRBV28 to TRBJ2-7; either TRBD1 or TRBD2 may fit D (5 bases each). The germline V gene encodes CDR1 MDHEN and CDR2 SYDVKM. V lost 8 bases and J lost 6, with 23 bases in between. This CDR3 spans 15 amino acids. CDR3 bases: TGTGCCAGCCTCGGGGCCTTACCGAGTGGCCTCGAGCAGTACTTC. The encoded protein is CASLGALPSGLEQYF.

V gene TRBV30 combines with J gene TRBJ1-4; D remains unclear. Germline loops: CDR1 GTSNPN, CDR2 SVGIG (reference sequence). V lost 3 bases to trimming and J lost 0 bases, with 11 bases between them. CDR3 size: 15 residues. This CDR3 reads CAWRGYGATNEKLFF. CDR3 in DNA: TGTGCCTGGAGGGGGTATGGGGCAACTAATGAAAAACTGTTTTTT.